The entry below gives a single TCR beta chain sequence along with its context. This CDR3 contains 16 residues. Trimming shortened V by 4 bases and J by 3 bases, and 19 bases separated the two germline ends. Germline CDR1 reads MNHNY; CDR2 reads SVGAGI (reference sequence). Six healthy women, forming three identical twin pairs, donated samples. Reared together, all three twin pairs probably met the same infectious agents and vaccines. This entry comes from a study of identical twins' blood T cells. Study-level background: Roughly 50 million reads covered six alpha-chain and six beta-chain libraries.

A previously described protocol, modified, built RNA-based TCR cDNA libraries. TCRdb re-called the 5' RACE reads with MiXCR, one entry per CDR3 protein. Of fewer than 450,000 distinct CDR3 sequences in the sample, more than 25% were seen once. This clonotype was sampled from a woman aged 18 to 55 in good health. This chain joins TRBV6-6 and TRBJ2-7, with TRBD2 as a possible D gene (6 bases). The specimen was PBMCs. This chain's CDR3 is CASSLLRRGSYYEQYF. As DNA, the CDR3 is TGTGCCAGCAGTTTACTCAGGAGGGGAAGTTACTACGAGCAGTACTTC.